The T cell receptor (beta chain) described here comes from a study of cytomegalovirus exposure and HLA in healthy donors. Primers: 60 Vbeta forward and 13 Jbeta reverse. Generated by immunoSEQ multiplex PCR, the TCRdb table keeps only in-frame clones and is missing some. The sample has about 180,000 clones, more than 80% seen once. V dropped 7 bases and J dropped 0; count of bases not matched to a gene: 6. Germline V gene lookup returns CDR1 MNHNS and CDR2 SASEGT. This CDR3 has 14 residues. This chain links TRBV6-1 with TRBJ2-7, with 7 bases lining up with TRBD1. Sequenced input: PBMCs. The source is a male donor in good health and CMV-seronegative. In DNA, the CDR3 is TGTGCCAGCACTTGGACAGGTCTCTCCTACGAGCAGTACTTC. Encoded protein: CASTWTGLSYEQYF.